The rows below give T cell receptor beta chains drawn from one sample of a study of tumor-infiltrating lymphocytes in primary liver carcinoma. TCRdb independently ran MiXCR on the multiplex PCR reads; one entry per CDR3 protein. The sample holds 310,000 or so distinct CDR3 sequences, approximately 54% seen once. Specimen: peripheral blood. The receptors shown here come from a woman aged 25 to 39 with primary liver carcinoma and hepatitis B virus infection. Both conserved end residues are part of each CDR3. D genes are given only for firm matches. Only part of the rows carry a size: once, few, many, or a class if the clone is expanded.

d_call	j_call	clone_size	v_call	cdr3_nt	cdr3_aa
.	TRBJ2-7	once	TRBV11-2	TGTGCCAGCAGCTTGGTTAGCGAGCCAACCTACGAACAGTACTTC	CASSLVSEPTYEQYF
.	TRBJ2-2	many	TRBV11-2	TGTGCCAGCAGCTTAAACTACATCACCGGGGAGCTGTTTTTT	CASSLNYITGELFF
.	TRBJ2-7	.	TRBV4-2	TGTGCCAGCAGCCAAGATAGGAGCTACGAGCAGTACTTC	CASSQDRSYEQYF
TRBD2	TRBJ2-4	.	TRBV13	TGTACCAGCAGTTCCGCGGGGACTAGCGGAGGATCGGATGACATTCAGTACTTC	CTSSSAGTSGGSDDIQYF
.	TRBJ2-7	.	TRBV11-1	TGTGCCAGTAGCCGGGACCTCCCCTACGAGCAGTACTTC	CASSRDLPYEQYF
TRBD1	TRBJ1-5	few	TRBV6-1	TGTGCCAGCAGTCTTTATGGGACAGCGCTCAATCAGCCCCAGCGTTTT	CASSLYGTALNQPQRF
.	TRBJ2-4	.	TRBV11-1	TGTGCCAGCAGCCGTTCCGGGGCAGGGAGAGCCAAAAACATTCAGTACTTC	CASSRSGAGRAKNIQYF
.	TRBJ2-7	.	TRBV6-1	TGTACCAGCGAGGTTGGTGGAGAACCCGAGCAGTACTTC	CTSEVGGEPEQYF
.	TRBJ2-3	.	TRBV14	TGTGCCAGCAGCCAACCAAAGTGGGATACGCAGTATTTT	CASSQPKWDTQYF
.	TRBJ1-4	.	TRBV6-1	TGTGCCAGCAGCCTTGACAGAGAAAAACTGTTTTTT	CASSLDREKLFF
.	TRBJ1-2	many	TRBV12-3/TRBV12-4	TGTGCCAGCACCCCCTGGAGAGGGTCTAACTATGGCTACACCTTC	CASTPWRGSNYGYTF
TRBD1	TRBJ2-6	.	TRBV6-6	TGTGCCAGCAGTTTGACAGGGACAACTGGGGCCAACGTCCTGACTTTC	CASSLTGTTGANVLTF
TRBD1	TRBJ2-1	many	TRBV6-6	TGTGCCAGCAAGGACAGGGGGCGCCTCTCCTACAATGAGCAGTTCTTC	CASKDRGRLSYNEQFF
TRBD1	TRBJ2-7	.	TRBV24-1	TGTGCCACCAGTGATCAGGACAGGGGTGGTGAGCAGTACTTC	CATSDQDRGGEQYF
TRBD2	TRBJ2-3	.	TRBV5-5	TGTGCCAGCAGCTTGTCGGCCGGAGAAGCGGGAGCCCGGACAGATACGCAGTATTTT	CASSLSAGEAGARTDTQYF
.	TRBJ1-2	.	TRBV7-9	TGTGCCAGCAGCCGAAGGGAGAACTATGGCTACACCTTC	CASSRRENYGYTF
.	TRBJ1-1	few	TRBV6-5	TGTGCCAGCAGAGGCAGAAACGAAGCTTTCTTT	CASRGRNEAFF
TRBD1	TRBJ1-2	.	TRBV6-1	TGTGTCAGCAGTGAAGGGACAGGGTTGTATGGCTACATCTTC	CVSSEGTGLYGYIF
.	TRBJ1-4	.	TRBV12-3/TRBV12-4	TGTGCCAGCAGTTTTATAGGTGTGGGAGGTGAAAAACTGTTTTTT	CASSFIGVGGEKLFF
.	TRBJ1-1	.	TRBV13	TGTGTCAGCAGCCCCAGGGACGGTGAAGCTTTCTTT	CVSSPRDGEAFF
.	TRBJ2-7	few	TRBV30	TGTGCCTGGAGTGTATTTGGGATCGGGGCAATGTACGAGCAGTACTTC	CAWSVFGIGAMYEQYF
.	TRBJ1-2	few	TRBV6-6	TGTGCCAGCAGTTACTCGAAGGAGGGGGATGGTGGGGGCTACACCTTC	CASSYSKEGDGGGYTF
.	TRBJ2-2	many	TRBV12-3/TRBV12-4	TGTGCCAGCAGTTTAGGCCACTCTAACACCGGGGAGCTGTTTTTT	CASSLGHSNTGELFF
TRBD2	TRBJ2-1	once	TRBV11-2	TGTGCCAGCAGCTCGGGACTAGGATCTAATGGGCAGTTCTTC	CASSSGLGSNGQFF
.	TRBJ2-3	.	TRBV29-1	TGCAGCGTTGAGCGGCGGGGAGAAGATACGCAGTATTTT	CSVERRGEDTQYF
.	TRBJ2-4	.	TRBV5-6	TGTGCCAGCAGCTTGTTTGGAGTGAAAAACATTCAGTACTTC	CASSLFGVKNIQYF
.	TRBJ2-5	many	TRBV4-3	TGCGCCAGCAGCCAAGATCTGACCTCACAAGGAGAGACCCAGTACTTC	CASSQDLTSQGETQYF
TRBD1	TRBJ1-4	.	TRBV29-1	TGCAGCGTCAAACAGGGGAACCTTCTTAATGAAAAACTGTTTTTT	CSVKQGNLLNEKLFF
.	TRBJ1-1	.	TRBV12-5	TGTGCTAGTGGTTTGAGGGTTCGGCATGAAGCTTTCTTT	CASGLRVRHEAFF
.	TRBJ2-3	many	TRBV4-1	TGCGCCAGCAGCCATCGGCCCCCAGGAGGCACAGATACGCAGTATTTT	CASSHRPPGGTDTQYF
TRBD2	TRBJ2-7	.	TRBV4-1	TGCGCCAGCAGCCAAGGGACTAGCGGGAGGGTTGTCGAGCAGTACTTC	CASSQGTSGRVVEQYF
TRBD2	TRBJ2-3	many	TRBV29-1	TGCAGCGTTGAAGATAGCGGGAGCGGACCAGATACGCAGTATTTT	CSVEDSGSGPDTQYF
TRBD1	TRBJ1-4	.	TRBV11-1	TGTGCCAGCAGCTTAAGGGACAGGGATAACGAAAAACTGTTTTTT	CASSLRDRDNEKLFF
.	TRBJ2-7	.	TRBV6-1	TGTGCCAACAGCGAGGCACTAGGACACGCGTTCCCCTACGAGCAGTACTTC	CANSEALGHAFPYEQYF
.	TRBJ2-1	.	TRBV6-5	TGTGCCAGCAGTTACAGGGATGGCGGGACGGCCGCAAATGAGCAGTTCTTC	CASSYRDGGTAANEQFF
.	TRBJ1-2	.	TRBV6-2/TRBV6-3	TGTGCCAGCAGTTACGTCGGGGCTAACTATGGCTACGCCTTC	CASSYVGANYGYAF
.	TRBJ2-3	.	TRBV2	TGTGCCGGACCCGGGGGAGCAAGTTCGGATACGCAGTATTTT	CAGPGGASSDTQYF
.	TRBJ1-1	.	TRBV12-3/TRBV12-4	TGTGCCAGCAGTCGGATCCGAGGCGCTGAAGCTTTCTTT	CASSRIRGAEAFF
.	TRBJ2-1	.	TRBV28	TGTGCCAGCAGTCGCGCCGGGACATCCTACAATGAGCAGTTCTTC	CASSRAGTSYNEQFF
.	TRBJ1-5	few	TRBV6-6	TGTGCCAGCATCCCGGGGTATCTAAACAATCAGCCCCAGCATTTT	CASIPGYLNNQPQHF
.	TRBJ2-1	.	TRBV5-6	TGTGCCAACAGCGGGCCGGGTGAGCAGTTCTTC	CANSGPGEQFF